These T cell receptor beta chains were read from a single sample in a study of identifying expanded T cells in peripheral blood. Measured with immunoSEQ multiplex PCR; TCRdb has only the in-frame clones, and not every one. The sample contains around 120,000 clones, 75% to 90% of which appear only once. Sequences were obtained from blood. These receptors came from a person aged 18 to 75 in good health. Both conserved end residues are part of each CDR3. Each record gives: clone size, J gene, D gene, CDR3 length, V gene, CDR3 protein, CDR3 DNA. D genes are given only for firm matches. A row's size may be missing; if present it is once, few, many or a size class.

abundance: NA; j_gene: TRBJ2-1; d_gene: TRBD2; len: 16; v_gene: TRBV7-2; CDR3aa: CASSKLAGGYYNEQFF; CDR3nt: TGTGCCAGCAGCAAACTAGCGGGGGGATACTACAATGAGCAGTTCTTC
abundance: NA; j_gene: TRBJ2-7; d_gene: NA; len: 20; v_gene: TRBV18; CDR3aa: CASSGSFDRRDGRLTYEQYF; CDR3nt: TGTGCCAGCTCCGGATCTTTCGACAGAAGGGATGGGAGACTCACTTACGAGCAGTACTTC
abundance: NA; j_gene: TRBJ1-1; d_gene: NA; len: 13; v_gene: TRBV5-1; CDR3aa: CASSLVWYTEAFF; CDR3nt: TGCGCCAGCAGCTTGGTATGGTACACTGAAGCTTTCTTT
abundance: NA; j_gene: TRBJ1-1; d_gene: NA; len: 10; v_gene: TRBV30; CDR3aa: CASNRVEAFF; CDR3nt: TGTGCCTCGAACCGGGTTGAAGCTTTCTTT
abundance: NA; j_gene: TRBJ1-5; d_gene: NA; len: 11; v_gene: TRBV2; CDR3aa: CASSELQVKHF; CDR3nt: TGTGCCAGCAGTGAACTACAGGTCAAGCATTTT
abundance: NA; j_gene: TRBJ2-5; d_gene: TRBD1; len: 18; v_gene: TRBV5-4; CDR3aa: CASSSQTYRGGHQETQYF; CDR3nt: TGTGCCAGCAGCTCCCAAACCTACAGGGGTGGTCACCAAGAGACCCAGTACTTC
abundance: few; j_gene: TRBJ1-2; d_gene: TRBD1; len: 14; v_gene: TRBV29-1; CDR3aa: CSVARTGYNYGYTF; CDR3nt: TGCAGCGTTGCGAGGACAGGCTACAACTATGGCTACACCTTC
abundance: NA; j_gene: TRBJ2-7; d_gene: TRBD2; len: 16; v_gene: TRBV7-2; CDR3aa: CASSRPVMGGNYEQYF; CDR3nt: TGTGCCAGCAGTCGTCCGGTGATGGGAGGGAACTACGAGCAGTACTTC
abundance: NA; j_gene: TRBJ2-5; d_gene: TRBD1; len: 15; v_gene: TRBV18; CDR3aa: CASSPTGTAKETQYF; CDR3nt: TGTGCCAGCTCACCTACCGGGACAGCAAAAGAGACCCAGTACTTC
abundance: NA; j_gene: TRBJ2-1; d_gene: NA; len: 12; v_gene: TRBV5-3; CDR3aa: CASRQGHHEQFF; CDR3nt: TGTGCCAGCAGGCAGGGTCACCATGAGCAGTTCTTC
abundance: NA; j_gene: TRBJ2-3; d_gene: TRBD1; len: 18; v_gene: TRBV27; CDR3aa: CASTIPVDRGQGTDTQYF; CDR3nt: TGTGCCAGCACCATCCCCGTGGACAGGGGGCAGGGGACAGATACGCAGTATTTT
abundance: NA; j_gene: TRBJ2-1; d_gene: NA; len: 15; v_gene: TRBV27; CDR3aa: CASSFRDTHYNEQFF; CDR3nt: TGTGCCAGCAGTTTTCGGGACACCCACTACAATGAGCAGTTCTTC
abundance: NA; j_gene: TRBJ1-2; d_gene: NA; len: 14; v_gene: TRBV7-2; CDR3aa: CASSLGGQGYGYTF; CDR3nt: TGTGCCAGCAGCCTCGGGGGGCAGGGGTATGGCTACACCTTC
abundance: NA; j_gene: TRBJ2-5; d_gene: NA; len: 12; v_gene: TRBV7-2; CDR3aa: CASSRLQETQYF; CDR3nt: TGTGCCAGCAGCCGCTTACAAGAGACCCAGTACTTC
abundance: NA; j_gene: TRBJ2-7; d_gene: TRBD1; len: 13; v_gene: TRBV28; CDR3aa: CASSPGGINEQYF; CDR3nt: TGTGCCAGCAGCCCAGGGGGCATAAACGAGCAGTACTTC
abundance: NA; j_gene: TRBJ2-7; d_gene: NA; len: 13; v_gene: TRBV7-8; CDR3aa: CASSFRDTYEQYF; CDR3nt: TGTGCCAGCAGCTTCCGGGACACCTACGAGCAGTACTTC
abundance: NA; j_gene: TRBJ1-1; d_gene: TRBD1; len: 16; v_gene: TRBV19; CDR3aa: CASSIGVGGTGTEAFF; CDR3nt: TGTGCCAGTAGTATAGGAGTAGGGGGGACAGGAACTGAAGCTTTCTTT
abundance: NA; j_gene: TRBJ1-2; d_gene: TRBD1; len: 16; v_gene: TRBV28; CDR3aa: CASSLLGQGSNYGYTF; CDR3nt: TGTGCCAGCAGTTTACTGGGACAGGGATCTAACTATGGCTACACCTTC
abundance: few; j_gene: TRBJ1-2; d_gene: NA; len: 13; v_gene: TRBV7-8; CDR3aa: CASSLGRFQSYTF; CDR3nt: TGTGCCAGCAGCCTGGGACGGTTCCAGTCCTACACCTTC
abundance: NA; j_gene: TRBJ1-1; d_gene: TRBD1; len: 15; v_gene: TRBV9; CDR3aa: CASSPRDSFNTEAFF; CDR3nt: TGTGCCAGCAGCCCCCGGGACAGCTTTAACACTGAAGCTTTCTTT
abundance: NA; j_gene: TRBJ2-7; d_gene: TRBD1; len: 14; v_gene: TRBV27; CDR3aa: CASSDGQGAYEQYF; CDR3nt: TGTGCCAGCAGTGACGGACAGGGGGCCTACGAGCAGTACTTC
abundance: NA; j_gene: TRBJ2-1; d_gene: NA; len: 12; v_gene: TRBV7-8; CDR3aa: CASSFPNPKQFF; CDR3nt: TGTGCCAGCAGCTTTCCAAACCCCAAGCAGTTCTTC
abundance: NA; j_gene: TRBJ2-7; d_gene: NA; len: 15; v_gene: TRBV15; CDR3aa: CATSRRGSGSYEQYF; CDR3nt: TGTGCCACCAGCCGACGGGGTAGCGGATCCTACGAGCAGTACTTC
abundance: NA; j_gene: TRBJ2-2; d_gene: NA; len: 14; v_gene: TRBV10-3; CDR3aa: CAISVDYATGELFF; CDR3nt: TGTGCCATCAGTGTCGATTACGCCACCGGGGAGCTGTTTTTT
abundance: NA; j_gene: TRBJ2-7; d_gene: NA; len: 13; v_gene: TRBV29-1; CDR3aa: CSVESWGFNEQYF; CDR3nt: TGCAGCGTTGAAAGTTGGGGCTTCAACGAGCAGTACTTC
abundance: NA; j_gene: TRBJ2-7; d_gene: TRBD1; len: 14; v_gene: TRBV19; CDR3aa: CASSPGDRGYEQYF; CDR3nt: TGTGCCAGTAGTCCTGGGGACAGGGGGTACGAGCAGTACTTC
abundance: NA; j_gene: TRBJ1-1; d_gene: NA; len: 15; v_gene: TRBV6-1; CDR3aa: CASSATLQGNTEAFF; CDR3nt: TGTGCCAGCAGTGCCACGCTACAGGGAAACACTGAAGCTTTCTTT
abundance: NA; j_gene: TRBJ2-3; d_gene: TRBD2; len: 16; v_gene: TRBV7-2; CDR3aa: CASSLDSGGGPDTQYF; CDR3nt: TGTGCCAGCAGCTTAGATAGCGGGGGGGGGCCGGATACGCAGTATTTT
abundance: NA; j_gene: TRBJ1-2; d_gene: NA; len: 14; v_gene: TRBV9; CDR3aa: CASSTDVFSEGYTF; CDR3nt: TGTGCCAGCAGCACAGATGTCTTTTCGGAGGGCTACACCTTC
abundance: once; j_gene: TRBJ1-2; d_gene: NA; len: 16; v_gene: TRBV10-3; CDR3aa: CAISESVGVPNYGYTF; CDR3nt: TGTGCCATCAGTGAGTCGGTTGGGGTCCCTAACTATGGCTACACCTTC
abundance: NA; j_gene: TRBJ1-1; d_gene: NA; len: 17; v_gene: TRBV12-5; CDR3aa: CASGLAFQLAGGAEAFF; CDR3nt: TGTGCTAGTGGTTTGGCCTTCCAACTGGCGGGGGGCGCGGAAGCTTTCTTT
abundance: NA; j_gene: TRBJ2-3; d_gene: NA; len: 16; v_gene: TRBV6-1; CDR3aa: CASSEEWAGPLNTQYF; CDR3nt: TGTGCCAGCAGTGAAGAATGGGCAGGTCCTTTGAATACGCAGTATTTT
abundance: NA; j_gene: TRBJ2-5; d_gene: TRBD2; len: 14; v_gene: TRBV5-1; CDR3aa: CASRPSGGSETQYF; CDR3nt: TGCGCCAGCAGACCTAGCGGAGGGTCGGAGACCCAGTACTTC
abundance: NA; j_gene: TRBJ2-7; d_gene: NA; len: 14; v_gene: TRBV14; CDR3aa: CASSQASGFDEQYF; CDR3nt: TGTGCCAGCAGCCAAGCCTCCGGGTTCGACGAGCAGTACTTC
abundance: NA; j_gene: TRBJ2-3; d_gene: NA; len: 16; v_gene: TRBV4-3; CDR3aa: CASSQDWASFPDTQYF; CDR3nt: TGCGCCAGCAGCCAAGATTGGGCTAGCTTCCCAGATACGCAGTATTTT
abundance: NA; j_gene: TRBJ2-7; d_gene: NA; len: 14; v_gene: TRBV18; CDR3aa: CASSPIQRQYEQYF; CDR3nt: TGTGCCAGCTCACCTATCCAGCGGCAGTACGAGCAGTACTTC
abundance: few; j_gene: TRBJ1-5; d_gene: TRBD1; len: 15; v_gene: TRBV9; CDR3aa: CASSRGQDFNQPQHF; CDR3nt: TGTGCCAGCAGCCGAGGACAGGACTTCAATCAGCCCCAGCATTTT
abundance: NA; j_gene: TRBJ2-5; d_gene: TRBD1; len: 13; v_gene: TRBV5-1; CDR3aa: CASSLQGEETQYF; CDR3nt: TGCGCCAGCAGCTTGCAGGGGGAAGAGACCCAGTACTTC
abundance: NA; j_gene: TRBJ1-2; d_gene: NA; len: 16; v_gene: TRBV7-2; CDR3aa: CASSGTTGFTNYGYTF; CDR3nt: TGTGCCAGCAGCGGGACAACAGGGTTCACTAACTATGGCTACACCTTC
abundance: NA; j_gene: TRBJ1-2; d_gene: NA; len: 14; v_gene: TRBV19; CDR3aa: CASSPDTILYGYTF; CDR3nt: TGTGCCAGTAGTCCGGACACTATACTTTATGGCTACACCTTC
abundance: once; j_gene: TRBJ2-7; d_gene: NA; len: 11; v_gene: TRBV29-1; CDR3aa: CSVDSGIEQYF; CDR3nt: TGCAGCGTTGATTCGGGAATTGAGCAGTACTTC
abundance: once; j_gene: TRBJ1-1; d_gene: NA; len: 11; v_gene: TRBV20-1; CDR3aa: CSAERLGEAFF; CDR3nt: TGCAGTGCCGAGAGGCTTGGTGAAGCTTTCTTT